The next 30 T cell receptor beta chains were all read from a single sample in a study of cytomegalovirus exposure and HLA in healthy donors. 13 Jbeta primers and 60 Vbeta primers were used for the PCR. The method was immunoSEQ multiplex PCR; TCRdb's version includes in-frame clones alone and lacks a portion of them. The repertoire has roughly 77,000 clones, 78% of them found once; the top ten carry around 4.5%. Sequencing input: PBMCs. The receptors derive from a man between 40 and 49 years old in good health and CMV-seronegative.

This clone has a single count. The genes are TRBV6-1 and TRBJ2-7; tentative D call: TRBD1 (5 bases). The V gene's germline CDR1 is MNHNS and CDR2 SASEGT. The CDR3 consists of 14 residues. Trimming took off 4 bases at V and 1 base at J, with 11 bases between the two ends. The CDR3 spells CASSAGAGSYEQYF. In nucleotides, the CDR3 is TGTGCCAGCAGTGCGGGCGCAGGGTCCTACGAGCAGTACTTC.

CDR3 loop: CASSKPVTHGEQYF. The CDR3 bases are TGTGCCAGCAGTAAACCGGTAACCCACGGGGAGCAGTACTTC. V is TRBV28 and J is TRBJ2-7; no clear D gene. The CDR3 sequence is 14 residues long. The V end was cut by 5 bases, the J end by 7 bases, with 18 bases between. Germline loops: CDR1 MDHEN, CDR2 SYDVKM.

The rearrangement links TRBV14 to TRBJ1-2; possible D gene TRBD1, 6 bases. The CDR3 runs 15 residues. Per germline, CDR1 SGHDN and CDR2 FVKESK. The V gene lost 1 base and the J gene lost 2 bases, with 11 bases spanning the gap. Written as DNA, the CDR3 is TGTGCCAGCAGCCAAGTGACAGGCCGAAACTATGGCTACACCTTC. Its protein product is CASSQVTGRNYGYTF.

The chain recombines TRBV9 with TRBJ1-4; D ambiguous. The germline V and J ends were trimmed by 3 bases and 6 bases, with 9 bases remaining between them. The CDR3 has 13 residues. Germline loops: CDR1 SGDLS, CDR2 YYNGEE. The CDR3 reads CASSGRDDEKLFF. Here the CDR3 DNA reads TGTGCCAGCAGCGGGCGGGATGATGAAAAACTGTTTTTT.

The chain is built from TRBV7-2 and TRBJ2-7; the match to TRBD2 covers 7 bases. Trimming took 5 bases from V and 5 from J; bases not matched to a gene: 12. The CDR3 has 15 residues. Germline V CDR1 and CDR2: SGHTA, FQGNSA. The CDR3 loop reads CASSAPREAPHEQYF. CDR3 coding DNA: TGTGCCAGCAGCGCACCCCGGGAGGCCCCCCACGAGCAGTACTTC. The complete variable domain, with remaining parts taken from reference TRBV7-2 and TRBJ2-7, reads GAGVSQSPSNKVTEKGKDVELRCDPISGHTALYWYRQSLGQGLEFLIYFQGNSAPDKSGLPSDRFSAERTGGSVSTLTIQRTQQEDSAVYLCASSAPREAPHEQYFGPGTRLTVT.

The gene calls are TRBV5-4 and TRBJ2-7; a possible D gene is TRBD2 (5 bases). CDR3 length: 13 amino acids. Germline CDR1 SGHNT, CDR2 YYREEE (reference sequence). Deletions cut 5 bases from V and 5 bases from J, with 14 bases between. The CDR3 region is CASRLTISHEQYF. The CDR3 nucleotides are TGTGCCAGCAGGTTGACTATTTCCCACGAGCAGTACTTC.

V is TRBV7-9 and J is TRBJ2-7; 7 bases are shared with TRBD2. The J segment lost 4 bases and the V segment lost 2 bases, leaving 8 bases of the junction unmatched. Germline-derived CDR1 and CDR2 are SEHNR and FQNEAQ (reference sequence). CDR3 length equals 15 residues. The CDR3 sequence: CASSLLGGSTYEQYF. Written as DNA, the CDR3 is TGTGCCAGCAGCTTATTGGGCGGGAGTACGTACGAGCAGTACTTC.

The DNA for the CDR3 is TGTGCCAGCAGCATTGACAGGGTAGGCTATGGCTACACCTTC. Translated, it gives CASSIDRVGYGYTF. V gene TRBV7-9 combines with J gene TRBJ1-2; 7 positions agree with TRBD1. The CDR3 sequence is 14 residues long. With 5 bases clipped from V and 4 bases from J, the junction kept 7 bases outside the gene matches. Looked up from germline, CDR1 is SEHNR and CDR2 is FQNEAQ (reference sequence). Together with reference TRBV7-9 and TRBJ1-2, the CDR3 gives the full variable domain: DTGVSQNPRHKITKRGQNVTFRCDPISEHNRLYWYRQTLGQGPEFLTYFQNEAQLEKSRLLSDRFSAERPKGSFSTLEIQRTEQGDSAMYLCASSIDRVGYGYTFGSGTRLTVV.

The chain uses TRBV19 and TRBJ1-3; 11 bases are shared with TRBD1. Germline V gene sequence: CDR1 LNHDA, CDR2 SQIVND (reference sequence). The CDR3 contains 16 residues. The V gene end was trimmed by 5 bases and the J gene end by 3 bases; junction bases not matched to a gene: 6. As DNA, the CDR3 is TGTGCCAGTAGTCCCCGGACAGGGGGCGGTGGAAACACCATATATTTT. Translated: CASSPRTGGGGNTIYF.

The V and J genes are TRBV21-1 and TRBJ2-5; TRBD1, the table's D call, was not compared with the DNA. TRBV21-1 is listed as a pseudogene. The CDR3 runs 16 residues. CDR3 protein: CASSKESRGLQETQYF. In nucleotides, the CDR3 is TGTGCCAGCAGCAAAGAGTCCAGGGGGCTCCAAGAGACCCAGTACTTC.

This chain uses TRBV5-1 with TRBJ1-1; D is undetermined. The CDR3 consists of 15 residues. The V end was cut by 1 base, the J end by 4 bases, with 14 bases between. CDR1 and CDR2 from the germline V gene are SGHRS and YFSETQ. The CDR3 DNA sequence: TGCGCCAGCAGCTTGATCGGTGGGGAGCTCACTGAAGCTTTCTTT. Amino acid sequence: CASSLIGGELTEAFF.

The chain employs TRBV19 and TRBJ2-2; the match to TRBD2 covers 7 bases. Germline V CDR1 and CDR2: LNHDA, SQIVND (reference sequence). Trimming took 2 bases from V and 1 from J; bases not matched to a gene: 7. The CDR3 is 17 amino acids. Written as DNA, the CDR3 is TGTGCCAGTAGTATACGAGGTGGGGAGGGGAACACCGGGGAGCTGTTTTTT. It codes for CASSIRGGEGNTGELFF. Full variable domain (remainder filled in from reference TRBV19 and TRBJ2-2): DGGITQSPKYLFRKEGQNVTLSCEQNLNHDAMYWYRQDPGQGLRLIYYSQIVNDFQKGDIAEGYSVSREKKESFPLTVTSAQKNPTAFYLCASSIRGGEGNTGELFFGEGSRLTVL.

The CDR3 reads CASSGTGGKGEAFF. The CDR3 DNA is TGTGCCAGCAGTGGGACAGGGGGCAAGGGTGAAGCTTTCTTT. The chain couples TRBV6-1 to TRBJ1-1; 11 positions match TRBD1. The CDR3 runs to 14 residues. CDR1 MNHNS and CDR2 SASEGT come from the germline V gene. The ends lost 4 bases at V and 7 bases at J; junction bases unmatched: 5.

The V gene is TRBV6-6, the J gene TRBJ1-5; no definite D call. The CDR3 runs to 13 residues. Germline CDR1 and CDR2: MNHNY and SVGAGI (reference sequence). Trimming pared 6 bases from V and 7 bases from J, leaving 13 bases between. CDR3 amino acids: CASRPFSQQPQHF. The CDR3 nucleotides read TGTGCCAGCAGGCCTTTCTCTCAGCAGCCCCAGCATTTT.

The chain couples TRBV11-2 to TRBJ1-3, with D tentatively TRBD1 (5 bases). V gave up 2 bases and J gave up 0 bases, with 11 bases separating them. This CDR3 has 16 amino acids. Germline values: CDR1 SGHAT, CDR2 FQNNGV. The CDR3 loop reads CASSLTPGNSGNTIYF. The CDR3, as DNA: TGTGCCAGCAGCTTAACCCCAGGGAACTCTGGAAACACCATATATTTT.

The chain is built from TRBV29-1 and TRBJ2-1, with TRBD1 matching 7 bases. Germline V gene sequence: CDR1 SQVTM, CDR2 ANQGSEA. CDR3 length: 14 residues. V dropped 7 bases and J dropped 4; count of bases not matched to a gene: 10. In DNA, the CDR3 is TGCAGCGAACGTTTCGGGACAGCTTACAATGAGCAGTTCTTC. This sequence encodes CSERFGTAYNEQFF.

This sequence joins TRBV5-8 and TRBJ1-1; maybe TRBD1 (6 bases). The CDR3 is 16 residues long. Germline loops: CDR1 SGHTS, CDR2 YDEGEE. V was pared by 0 bases and J by 4 bases, with 16 bases between. The CDR3 is CASSLEFGGAPTEAFF. CDR3 nucleotide sequence: TGTGCCAGCAGCTTGGAGTTTGGGGGCGCCCCCACTGAAGCTTTCTTT.

This chain connects TRBV13 to TRBJ1-2, with 7 bases that match TRBD1. This CDR3 is 13 amino acids long. V trimming: 8 bases; J trimming: 5 bases; junction bases outside the gene matches: 8. The V gene's germline CDR1 is PRHDT and CDR2 FYEKMQ (reference sequence). The CDR3 is CASVYRGGYGYTF. CDR3 in DNA: TGTGCCAGCGTTTACAGGGGCGGGTATGGCTACACCTTC. The full variable domain, rest sourced from reference TRBV13 and TRBJ1-2, is AAGVIQSPRHLIKEKRETATLKCYPIPRHDTVYWYQQGPGQDPQFLISFYEKMQSDKGSIPDRFSAQQFSDYHSELNMSSLELGDSALYFCASVYRGGYGYTFGSGTRLTVV.

The rearrangement uses TRBV5-6 and TRBJ1-1; D might be TRBD1 (5 bases). This CDR3 has 15 amino acids. Germline V gene sequence: CDR1 SGHDT, CDR2 YYEEEE. Trimming took off 1 base at V and 0 bases at J, with 10 bases between the two ends. CDR3 amino acids: CASSLNRFLNTEAFF. The CDR3 coding sequence is TGTGCCAGCAGCTTGAACAGGTTCCTGAACACTGAAGCTTTCTTT.

The V and J genes are TRBV5-4 and TRBJ2-1; no clear D. Trimming took 9 bases from V and 6 from J, leaving 10 bases between them. Germline V CDR1 and CDR2: SGHNT, YYREEE (reference sequence). The CDR3 runs to 11 residues. CDR3 DNA sequence: TGTGCCACCCTAGTAAGCAATGAGCAGTTCTTC. It translates to CATLVSNEQFF.

The rearrangement links TRBV5-1 to TRBJ1-1, with 12 bases that match TRBD1. V lost 4 bases, J lost 5 bases, and 9 bases stayed unmatched. Per germline, CDR1 SGHRS and CDR2 YFSETQ. The CDR3 runs to 16 residues. CDR3 DNA: TGCGCCAGCAGCCTAGGGACAGGGGGCGGCCCGACTGAAGCTTTCTTT. Protein product: CASSLGTGGGPTEAFF.

The chain has TRBV27 and TRBJ2-1, with D tentatively TRBD2 (5 bases). The CDR3 extends over 17 amino acids. The germline V gene encodes CDR1 MNHEY and CDR2 SMNVEV (reference sequence). V was shortened by 5 bases and J by 0 bases, with 17 bases between the two germline ends. The CDR3 region is CASSRRTPITSYNEQFF. The CDR3 bases are TGTGCCAGCAGTCGAAGGACTCCTATTACCTCCTACAATGAGCAGTTCTTC.

J is TRBJ2-5 and V is TRBV5-1, with D perhaps matching TRBD2 (6 bases). The V end was cut by 0 bases, the J end by 4 bases, with 10 bases between. The CDR3 sequence is 14 residues long. Germline V CDR1 and CDR2: SGHRS, YFSETQ. The CDR3 loop reads CASSLGLEVETQYF. CDR3 nucleotides: TGCGCCAGCAGCTTGGGACTAGAGGTAGAGACCCAGTACTTC. The full variable domain, in which reference TRBV5-1 and TRBJ2-5 provide the parts outside the CDR3, is KAGVTQTPRYLIKTRGQQVTLSCSPISGHRSVSWYQQTPGQGLQFLFEYFSETQRNKGNFPGRFSGRQFSNSRSEMNVSTLELGDSALYLCASSLGLEVETQYFGPGTRLLVL.

This CDR3 is CAIGGQGWPGELFF. The DNA of the CDR3 is TGTGCCATCGGGGGACAGGGTTGGCCCGGGGAGCTGTTTTTT. The rearrangement links TRBV10-3 to TRBJ2-2, with 9 bases matching TRBD1. The CDR3 extends over 14 amino acids. V was clipped by 8 bases and J by 6 bases; unmatched bases: 7. Germline CDR1 and CDR2: ENHRY and SYGVKD.

This chain connects TRBV30 to TRBJ2-7, with D unclear. The germline V gene encodes CDR1 GTSNPN and CDR2 SVGIG (reference sequence). The CDR3 consists of 13 residues. The germline V and J ends were trimmed by 0 bases and 0 bases, with 6 bases remaining between them. The DNA for the CDR3 is TGTGCCTGGAGTGTTGAGGCCTCCTACGAGCAGTACTTC. Its translation: CAWSVEASYEQYF.

This chain links TRBV11-2 with TRBJ2-3; tentatively, D is TRBD1 (6 bases). The CDR3 is made up of 15 amino acids. The V end lost 5 bases, the J end lost 0 bases, and 12 bases lay between the germline ends. CDR1 and CDR2 from the germline V gene are SGHAT and FQNNGV. CDR3 DNA: TGTGCCAGCAGCCGCAGGGGAGTCAGCACAGATACGCAGTATTTT. Its protein product is CASSRRGVSTDTQYF. Looking up the rest from reference TRBV11-2 and TRBJ2-3 gives the full variable domain: EAGVAQSPRYKIIEKRQSVAFWCNPISGHATLYWYQQILGQGPKLLIQFQNNGVVDDSQLPKDRFSAERLKGVDSTLKIQPAKLEDSAVYLCASSRRGVSTDTQYFGPGTRLTVL.

For the CDR3, the DNA is TGTGCCAGCAGCTTAGGCCGGGACAGGCCGGGCTACACCTTC. Its protein is CASSLGRDRPGYTF. This chain links TRBV7-2 with TRBJ1-2, with 8 bases lining up with TRBD1. This CDR3 has 14 residues. The V and J ends lost 1 base and 8 bases, in that order; junction bases with no gene match: 6. Germline V CDR1 and CDR2: SGHTA, FQGNSA.

V usage is TRBV6-1 and J usage is TRBJ2-7, with D tentatively TRBD2 (5 bases). This CDR3 is 13 amino acids long. V was pared by 2 bases and J by 8 bases, with 13 bases between. Germline V lookup: CDR1 MNHNS, CDR2 SASEGT. The CDR3 nucleotides are TGTGCCAGCAGTGAACGGGAAGGGAGCAAGCAGTACTTC. Its translation: CASSEREGSKQYF.

The V and J genes are TRBV18 and TRBJ1-1; 8 bases fit TRBD1. Germline trimming cut 6 bases from V and 0 bases from J; bases unmatched to any gene: 9. Germline V gene lookup returns CDR1 KGHSH and CDR2 LQKENI. There are 16 residues in the CDR3. The CDR3 region has the DNA TGTGCCAGCTCCAGAGGGGCAGGGGGCCTGAACACTGAAGCTTTCTTT. It encodes CASSRGAGGLNTEAFF. Based on the CDR3 plus reference TRBV18 and TRBJ1-1, the full variable domain is NAGVMQNPRHLVRRRGQEARLRCSPMKGHSHVYWYRQLPEEGLKFMVYLQKENIIDESGMPKERFSAEFPKEGPSILRIQQVVRGDSAAYFCASSRGAGGLNTEAFFGQGTRLTVV.

The chain links TRBV27 to TRBJ2-3; tentatively, D is TRBD2 (5 bases). V lost 6 bases, J lost 6 bases, and 22 bases lay in between. Germline V lookup: CDR1 MNHEY, CDR2 SMNVEV (reference sequence). This CDR3 is 16 amino acids long. The CDR3 is CASRPQDFGWRDTQYF. The DNA for the CDR3 is TGTGCCAGCAGGCCCCAAGACTTCGGGTGGAGGGATACGCAGTATTTT.